This TCR beta chain was documented in a study of post-analysis software for immune sequencing data. Study results and limitations: About five TRBV segments, including TRBV5-6, TRBV5-1 and TRBV20-1, were more frequent in patients than controls. When compared against controls, multiple sclerosis patients showed significantly lower normalized Chao1 diversity.

Turning to this clonotype: The antigen is unknown.

Germline trimming cut 4 bases from V and 0 bases from J; bases unmatched to any gene: 5. This CDR3 is 15 amino acids long. The V gene's germline CDR1 is MGHDK and CDR2 SYGVNS. Every TCR beta cDNA library bore unique molecular identifiers. TCRdb re-derived calls from the PCR reads in MiXCR, one entry per CDR3 protein. The table shows approximately 440,000 distinct CDR3 sequences, with roughly 45% occurring only once. Material: blood. This receptor was obtained from a girl aged 10 to 17 with multiple sclerosis. V and J are TRBV25-1 and TRBJ1-2, with 7 bases matching TRBD1. Written as DNA, the CDR3 is TGTGCCAGCAGTGGAACCGGGACAGCTAACTATGGCTACACCTTC. Translating gives CASSGTGTANYGYTF.